This TCR beta chain was identified in a study of early stage breast cancer tumors. The germline V gene encodes CDR1 SNHLY and CDR2 FYNNEI. The CDR3 consists of 13 residues. V was clipped by 5 bases and J by 7 bases; unmatched bases: 6. Data came from immunoSEQ multiplex PCR; TCRdb stores just in-frame clones and leaves some out. The sample records 69,000 or so clones, approximately 80% being singletons. The chain has TRBV2 and TRBJ2-7; 9 nucleotides align to TRBD1. What was sequenced was blood. The clonotype comes from a person aged 40-50 years with breast cancer. As DNA, the CDR3 is TGTGCCAGCAGTCTGGACAGGGGTAATGAGCAGTACTTC. It yields the protein CASSLDRGNEQYF.